Below are 20 T cell receptor beta chains sequenced from a single sample in a study of T cells in Graves' hyperthyroidism and ophthalmopathy (dated by TCRdb to the late 2010s). Library preparation was by multiplex PCR. Sequencing took place on an Illumina HiSeq 2000. Amplification of TCR beta CDR3 regions was carried out from RNA transcripts. The TCR CDR3 was subjected to a first round of RT-PCR using the HTBI primer set and the Qiagen OneStep RT-PCR kit. Using fastp trimming at Q25 and MiXCR clonotype assembly, TCRdb reanalyzed the public sequencing data and kept in-frame beta chains. Every distinct CDR3 protein forms one entry, paired with its most common genes and DNA. For this sample there are 550,000 to 850,000 distinct CDR3 sequences; 18% appear just once. The leading ten clones occupy over 15% of the sample. Sequencing was done on a sample of blood. These receptors were obtained from a woman aged 50 to 60 with Graves' hyperthyroidism that later progressed to Graves' ophthalmopathy.

This clonotype has ten or more counts. The J gene is TRBJ1-4, the V gene TRBV20-1, with D uncertain. CDR3 length: 16 residues. V was trimmed by 3 bases and J by 0 bases, leaving 14 bases between them. Looked up from germline, CDR1 is DFQATT and CDR2 is SNEGSKA (reference sequence). CDR3 loop: CSASMKYSSTNEKLFF. CDR3 nucleotide sequence: TGCAGTGCTAGTATGAAGTATAGCTCAACTAATGAAAAACTGTTTTTT.

The rearrangement uses TRBV20-1 and TRBJ2-5, with TRBD2 as a possible D gene (5 bases). Trimming removed 0 bases from V and 3 bases from J, with 20 bases in between. Germline V gives CDR1 DFQATT, CDR2 SNEGSKA (reference sequence). The CDR3 has 17 amino acids. The CDR3 reads CSAREIGSWGGEETQYF. The CDR3 DNA follows: TGCAGTGCTAGAGAGATTGGGAGCTGGGGTGGGGAAGAGACCCAGTACTTC.

This clonotype was counted ten times or more. This chain joins TRBV11-3 and TRBJ1-1; D gene ambiguous. The length of the CDR3 is 13 residues. V shed 2 bases and J shed 8 bases, with 12 bases lying between them. Per the germline V gene, CDR1 is SGHNT and CDR2 is YENEEA. The CDR3 bases are TGTGCCAGCAGCTTACGATCCGGCGGAGAAGCTTTCTTT. It is translated as CASSLRSGGEAFF.

The V call is TRBV29-1, the J call TRBJ1-1; maybe TRBD1 (6 bases). The germline V gene has CDR1 SQVTM and CDR2 ANQGSEA. Trimming removed 2 bases from V and 4 bases from J, with 14 bases in between. This CDR3 contains 14 residues. The CDR3 sequence: CSVELQGRITEAFF. CDR3 coding DNA: TGCAGCGTTGAACTACAGGGCCGTATCACTGAAGCTTTCTTT.

This clonotype has a count of ten or more. The J gene is TRBJ1-1, the V gene TRBV25-1, with no clear D. The ends were cut back, 6 bases at V and 0 bases at J, with 11 bases in the middle. Germline assignment: CDR1 MGHDK and CDR2 SYGVNS. The CDR3 is 14 amino acids. CDR3 nucleotide sequence: TGTGCCAGCAGCGCACACTTCATGAACACTGAAGCTTTCTTT. Translation gives CASSAHFMNTEAFF. Drawing the rest from reference TRBV25-1 and TRBJ1-1, the complete variable domain is EADIYQTPRYLVIGTGKKITLECSQTMGHDKMYWYQQDPGMELHLIHYSYGVNSTEKGDLSSESTVSRIRTEHFPLTLESARPSHTSQYLCASSAHFMNTEAFFGQGTRLTVV.

CDR3 DNA: TGTGCCAGCAGTTCAGACCTCGACAGGTTCCATGAGCAGTTCTTC. Amino acid sequence: CASSSDLDRFHEQFF. This chain joins TRBV12-3 or TRBV12-4 and TRBJ2-1, with a possible D match to TRBD1 (6 bases). V lost 4 bases and J lost 8, with 18 bases in between. This CDR3 comprises 15 residues.

J is TRBJ2-2 and V is TRBV30, with 9 nucleotides matching TRBD2. With V trimmed by 5 bases and J by 6 bases, 7 bases remained unmatched. CDR1 and CDR2 (germline): GTSNPN, SVGIG (reference sequence). The CDR3 is 14 amino acids. The CDR3 region is CAWDLAGPPGELFF. CDR3 in DNA: TGTGCCTGGGACCTAGCGGGGCCCCCCGGGGAGCTGTTTTTT.

This clonotype was recorded many times. The V and J genes are TRBV3-1 and TRBJ2-1; 10 nucleotides line up with TRBD2. Losses at the gene ends were 0 bases for V and 0 bases for J; bases not matched to a gene: 5. The germline CDR1 and CDR2 sequences are LGHDT and YNNKEL (reference sequence). The CDR3 has 18 amino acids. The CDR3 region has the DNA TGTGCCAGCAGCCAAGACCAGCGGGGGGGCCCCTCCTACAATGAGCAGTTCTTC. This encodes CASSQDQRGGPSYNEQFF.

The rearrangement links TRBV5-6 to TRBJ1-1; no clear D gene. The germline gives CDR1 SGHDT, CDR2 YYEEEE. Trimming stripped 4 bases from V and 6 bases from J, with 13 bases between. The CDR3 totals 13 residues. In DNA form, the CDR3 reads TGTGCCAGCAGCCCTACCCCTCTTCCTGAAGCTTTCTTT. Its protein product is CASSPTPLPEAFF.

The rearrangement links TRBV29-1 to TRBJ2-7, with TRBD1 as a possible D gene (5 bases). From germline, CDR1 is SQVTM and CDR2 ANQGSEA. CDR3 size: 13 residues. Trimming removed 4 bases from V and 3 bases from J, with 13 bases in between. Here the CDR3 reads CSVGAGPFYEQYF. Written as DNA, the CDR3 is TGCAGCGTTGGGGCAGGGCCATTCTACGAGCAGTACTTC.

The chain recombines TRBV5-4 with TRBJ2-5; 14 positions agree with TRBD2. With V trimmed by 4 bases and J by 9 bases, 11 bases remained unmatched. CDR1 is SGHNT, CDR2 YYREEE, per germline (reference sequence). The CDR3 covers 16 residues. The CDR3 loop is CASSLGLAGGRRAQYF. The CDR3 DNA reads as TGTGCCAGCAGCCTCGGACTAGCGGGGGGTCGAAGGGCCCAGTACTTC.

The chain combines TRBV28 with TRBJ2-7; the D is unclear. This CDR3 is 18 amino acids long. The ends were cut back, 3 bases at V and 0 bases at J, with 21 bases in the middle. Germline V gene lookup returns CDR1 MDHEN and CDR2 SYDVKM. The CDR3 DNA is TGTGCCAGCAGTTTGCCCCGGACCCCCGGGTTTACCTCCTACGAGCAGTACTTC. Encoded protein: CASSLPRTPGFTSYEQYF. The full variable domain, with the rest looked up from reference TRBV28 and TRBJ2-7, is DVKVTQSSRYLVKRTGEKVFLECVQDMDHENMFWYRQDPGLGLRLIYFSYDVKMKEKGDIPEGYSVSREKKERFSLILESASTNQTSMYLCASSLPRTPGFTSYEQYFGPGTRLTVT.

At least ten counts were recorded for this clonotype. The chain joins TRBV3-1 to TRBJ1-1; 7 bases map to TRBD1. Per the germline V gene, CDR1 is LGHDT and CDR2 is YNNKEL (reference sequence). V shed 0 bases, J shed 1 base, and the junction held 5 bases outside the gene matches. The CDR3 has 16 residues. The DNA for the CDR3 is TGTGCCAGCAGCCAAGATTGGGGACAGCCGAACACTGAAGCTTTCTTT. Its translation: CASSQDWGQPNTEAFF.

The chain joins TRBV3-1 to TRBJ2-3; 10 positions match TRBD1. Germline loops: CDR1 LGHDT, CDR2 YNNKEL (reference sequence). V gave up 5 bases and J gave up 5 bases; unmatched junction bases: 10. The CDR3 sequence is 16 residues long. The CDR3 loop reads CASSTAGTGEEDTQYF. Here the CDR3 DNA reads TGTGCCAGCAGCACTGCAGGGACAGGGGAGGAAGATACGCAGTATTTT.

The chain has TRBV7-2 and TRBJ1-5; 7 bases align to TRBD1. The trim removed 6 bases at V and 0 bases at J, leaving 5 bases unmatched. CDR1 SGHTA and CDR2 FQGNSA come from the germline V gene. The CDR3 is made up of 15 amino acids. The CDR3 sequence: CASRLRQGSNQPQHF. The DNA of the CDR3 is TGTGCCAGCAGATTACGACAGGGTAGCAATCAGCCCCAGCATTTT. Together with reference TRBV7-2 and TRBJ1-5, the CDR3 gives the full variable domain: GAGVSQSPSNKVTEKGKDVELRCDPISGHTALYWYRQSLGQGLEFLIYFQGNSAPDKSGLPSDRFSAERTGGSVSTLTIQRTQQEDSAVYLCASRLRQGSNQPQHFGDGTRLSIL.

This clonotype showed up many times. The chain employs TRBV20-1 and TRBJ1-5; D call uncertain. This CDR3 comprises 14 residues. Germline-derived CDR1 and CDR2 are DFQATT and SNEGSKA (reference sequence). Trimming removed 1 base from V and 0 bases from J, with 7 bases in between. The CDR3: CSARGGYSNQPQHF. As DNA, the CDR3 is TGCAGTGCTAGAGGAGGATATAGCAATCAGCCCCAGCATTTT.

In this sample, this clonotype turned up many times. V and J are TRBV2 and TRBJ1-6; perhaps TRBD1 as D (6 bases). Trimming pared 3 bases from V and 10 bases from J, leaving 13 bases between. Per the germline V gene, CDR1 is SNHLY and CDR2 is FYNNEI. The CDR3 is 14 residues long. Here the CDR3 DNA reads TGTGCCAGCAGTGAGTGGGGGGGGCCGTCACCCCTCCACTTT. Translation gives CASSEWGGPSPLHF. Full variable domain (outside the CDR3, taken from reference TRBV2 and TRBJ1-6): EPEVTQTPSHQVTQMGQEVILRCVPISNHLYFYWYRQILGQKVEFLVSFYNNEISEKSEIFDDQFSVERPDGSNFTLKIRSTKLEDSAMYFCASSEWGGPSPLHFGNGTRLTVT.

This clonotype came up a few times. The chain employs TRBV6-5 and TRBJ1-4, with 7 bases lining up with TRBD1. The CDR3 covers 16 residues. After removal of 4 bases from V and 7 bases from J, the junction contained 12 bases not matched to a gene. Germline CDR1 and CDR2: MNHEY and SVGAGI. The CDR3: CASSSLETGKGEKLFF. The CDR3, as DNA: TGTGCCAGCAGTTCCCTAGAGACAGGGAAGGGTGAAAAACTGTTTTTT.

Here the CDR3 reads CASSLDPGQGLGNEQFF. The CDR3 DNA follows: TGTGCCAGCAGCTTAGACCCGGGACAGGGGCTGGGGAATGAGCAGTTCTTC. The rearrangement uses TRBV7-6 and TRBJ2-1, with 10 positions matching TRBD1. Germline CDR1 SGHVS, CDR2 FNYEAQ. With V trimmed by 1 base and J by 7 bases, 10 bases remained unmatched. The CDR3 runs 17 residues.

This clonotype has only a few counts. V is TRBV6-1 and J is TRBJ2-2, with D perhaps TRBD1 (6 bases). Germline lookup yields CDR1 MNHNS and CDR2 SASEGT. The CDR3 loop spans 15 amino acids. The ends were cut back, 5 bases at V and 5 bases at J, with 15 bases in the middle. CDR3 DNA sequence: TGTGCCAGCAGTCGTCAGGGGCCGCTAACCGGGGAGCTGTTTTTT. This sequence encodes CASSRQGPLTGELFF.